The entry below gives a single TCR beta chain sequence along with its context. The target of this receptor is not known. No quality values exist for individual bases; no much larger clone is one base distant. A second Seattle source provided samples from volunteer blood donors who had recovered from COVID-19. The collaborating institutions used their own protocols to collect whole blood in K2EDTA tubes. Collaborator samples were shipped for TCRbeta analysis as frozen whole blood, isolated PBMCs, or DNA extracted from either sample type. This sample is part of a study of blood T cell repertoires in COVID-19 (dated by TCRdb to 2020 to 2021). For the study in its entirety: Samples from collaborators originated in the United States, Italy and Spain and spanned both the acute and convalescent phases of COVID-19. Samples were obtained from the ongoing ImmuneRACE study (first 160 participants) and from 1,254 subjects provided by 6 global collaborators. The prospective study material was composed of cDNA or gDNA derived from T cells, B-cell-depleted T cells, or PBMCs. HLA class I and class II types, where available, came from metadata supplied by the sample provider rather than from assay-based typing. The repertoires were released in a freely available public database meant as a resource for research on the immune response to SARS-CoV-2. Deeply sampled blood TCRbeta repertoires from subjects exposed to, actively infected with, or recovered from COVID-19 were included in the dataset. Nearly every sample came with metadata listing a de-identified subject ID, COVID-19 status, age in years and sex. The paper's findings and limits, for the study overall: How much clinical and demographic metadata was included differed by source and by participant, and the metadata was provided uncurated.

V loses 1 base at its end and J loses 6 bases; junction bases beyond the gene matches: 5. The CDR3 starts with the cysteine, ends with the phenylalanine, and has 15 residues. The sequence is cut down to CDR3 DNA, 45 bases in frame from base 1. The germline V gene (reference sequence) provides CDR1 LNHNV and CDR2 YYDKDF. TCRbeta CDR3 regions were amplified from genomic DNA using the immunoSEQ Assay, a bias-controlled multiplex PCR. The paper's data handling went like this. The number of nucleated cells in each sample was estimated by amplification of reference gene primers within the assay. To quantify the absolute abundance of each unique TCRbeta CDR3 rearrangement, sequence reads were collapsed and filtered. Productive Simpson clonality was computed per sample as the square root of Simpson's diversity index over productive rearrangements. TCRdb obtained this table from immuneACCESS and retained in-frame rearrangements with V and J assigned. These tables miss some clones; where compared with another copy, unresolved V genes account for less than half of the shortfall, and the remainder is unexplained. The D gene and trimming were derived from the DNA, and the V and J assignments and clone size from that table. The sample contains 250,000 or so clones, roughly nine tenths of them found a single time. The ten most abundant clones make up 3.5% to 5% of the sample.

The sequencing sample was made of peripheral blood. The sequence is built from TRBV15 and TRBJ2-1, with 8 bases aligning to TRBD2. The receptor comes from a woman aged 40 to 49 who had recovered from COVID-19. The CDR3 reads CATSRVTGGPNEQFF. The sequenced DNA: TGTGCCACCAGCAGAGTTACGGGAGGGCCCAATGAGCAGTTCTTC.